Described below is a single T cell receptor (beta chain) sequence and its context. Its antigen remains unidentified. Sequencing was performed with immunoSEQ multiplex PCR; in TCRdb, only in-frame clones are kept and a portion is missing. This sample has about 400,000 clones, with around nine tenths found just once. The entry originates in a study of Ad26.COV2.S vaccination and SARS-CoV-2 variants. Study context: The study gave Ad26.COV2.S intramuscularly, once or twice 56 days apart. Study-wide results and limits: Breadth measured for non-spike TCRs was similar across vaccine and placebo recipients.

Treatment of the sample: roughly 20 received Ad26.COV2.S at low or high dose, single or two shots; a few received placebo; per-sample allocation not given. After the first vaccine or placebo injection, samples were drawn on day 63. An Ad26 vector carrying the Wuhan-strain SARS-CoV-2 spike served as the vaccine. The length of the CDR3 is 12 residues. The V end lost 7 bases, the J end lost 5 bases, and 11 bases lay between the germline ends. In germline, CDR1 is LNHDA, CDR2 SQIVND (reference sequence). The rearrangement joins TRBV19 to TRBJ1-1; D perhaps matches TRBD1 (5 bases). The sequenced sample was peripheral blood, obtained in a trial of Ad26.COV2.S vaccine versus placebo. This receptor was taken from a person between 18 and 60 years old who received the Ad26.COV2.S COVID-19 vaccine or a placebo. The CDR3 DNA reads TGTGCCAGTATGGGGGGGTGGACTGAAGCTTTCTTT. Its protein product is CASMGGWTEAFF.